Listed here are 32 T cell receptor beta chains from one sample, sequenced in a study of cytomegalovirus exposure and HLA in healthy donors. PCR was performed using 60 Vbeta and 13 Jbeta primers. TCRdb's table, derived via immunoSEQ multiplex PCR, lists solely in-frame clones and lacks some. The data contain about 150,000 clones, around 85% of them seen just once; the ten biggest clones take up 1%. The sequenced sample was PBMCs. The receptors shown here come from a boy between 2 and 15 years old in good health and CMV-seronegative.

The rearrangement uses TRBV20-1 and TRBJ2-1; D uncertain. Looked up from germline, CDR1 is DFQATT and CDR2 is SNEGSKA (reference sequence). This CDR3 contains 10 residues. Between the trimmed V and J ends, which lost 6 bases and 3 bases, there was a span of 3 bases. The CDR3 here is CSASYNEQFF. CDR3 in DNA: TGCAGTGCGAGCTACAATGAGCAGTTCTTC.

The V call is TRBV29-1, the J call TRBJ2-7; 7 nucleotides align to TRBD1. The CDR3 consists of 13 residues. The ends lost 6 bases at V and 1 base at J; junction bases unmatched: 6. CDR1 is SQVTM, CDR2 ANQGSEA, per germline. For the CDR3, the DNA is TGCAGCGTAGCCGGGACAGAATCCTACGAGCAGTACTTC. Protein: CSVAGTESYEQYF.

The chain carries TRBV5-6 and TRBJ1-1; no definite D call. This CDR3 spans 15 amino acids. The V gene's germline CDR1 is SGHDT and CDR2 YYEEEE. V was trimmed by 0 bases and J by 4 bases, leaving 13 bases between them. CDR3 loop: CASSLGIGLATEAFF. The CDR3 region has the DNA TGTGCCAGCAGCTTGGGGATTGGGCTGGCCACTGAAGCTTTCTTT.

The CDR3 reads CSVEVAGGLGRFF. The CDR3 DNA follows: TGCAGCGTTGAGGTAGCGGGGGGATTAGGCCGGTTCTTC. This sequence joins TRBV29-1 and TRBJ2-1; 10 bases fit TRBD2. The V gene's germline CDR1 is SQVTM and CDR2 ANQGSEA. The CDR3 has 13 residues. V was pared by 3 bases and J by 15 bases, with 11 bases of the junction left unmatched.

The rearrangement links TRBV19 to TRBJ2-3; unclear D gene. There are 14 residues in the CDR3. V lost 3 bases and J 5 bases, leaving 12 bases between the germline ends. Germline lookup yields CDR1 LNHDA and CDR2 SQIVND (reference sequence). The CDR3: CASSIWSGGDTQYF. CDR3 coding DNA: TGTGCCAGTAGTATTTGGTCCGGCGGAGATACGCAGTATTTT.

This clone was observed once. J is TRBJ1-2 and V is TRBV6-1; the D is unclear. The germline V and J ends were trimmed by 5 bases and 0 bases, with 7 bases remaining between them. The CDR3 has 13 amino acids. Germline-derived CDR1 and CDR2 are MNHNS and SASEGT. CDR3 region: CASSTTPNYGYTF. Here the CDR3 DNA reads TGTGCCAGCAGTACGACACCTAACTATGGCTACACCTTC.

CDR3 loop: CASSPQGSYGYTF. The CDR3 DNA sequence: TGTGCCAGCAGTCCTCAGGGGAGCTATGGCTACACCTTC. V and J are TRBV6-1 and TRBJ1-2; D perhaps matches TRBD1 (6 bases). Trimming pared 5 bases from V and 4 bases from J, leaving 11 bases between. This CDR3 spans 13 amino acids. CDR1 MNHNS and CDR2 SASEGT come from the germline V gene.

This clone was seen just once. The chain carries TRBV5-1 and TRBJ2-5, with 12 nucleotides matching TRBD1. Germline trimming cut 3 bases from V and 7 bases from J; bases unmatched to any gene: 10. The CDR3 is 16 residues long. In germline, CDR1 is SGHRS, CDR2 YFSETQ. The CDR3 protein is CASSSFRDRGPVTQYF. The CDR3 nucleotides are TGCGCCAGCAGCTCGTTCCGGGACAGGGGGCCAGTGACCCAGTACTTC.

This clone has a handful of counts. This chain connects TRBV28 to TRBJ1-5; 8 positions agree with TRBD1. Germline V gene lookup returns CDR1 MDHEN and CDR2 SYDVKM. Germline trimming cut 7 bases from V and 3 bases from J; bases unmatched to any gene: 11. The CDR3 contains 16 residues. The CDR3 region is CASKQGGLVNNQPQHF. DNA of the CDR3: TGTGCCAGCAAACAGGGGGGGTTAGTTAACAATCAGCCCCAGCATTTT.

The rearrangement joins TRBV11-3 to TRBJ1-2, with 9 bases aligning to TRBD1. V lost 4 bases to trimming and J lost 5 bases; unmatched junction nucleotides: 14. The germline gives CDR1 SGHNT, CDR2 YENEEA. The CDR3 length is 17 residues. The CDR3 nucleotides are TGTGCCAGCAGCTCCTCGGCGCCGGGACAGGGTTTGTATGGCTACACCTTC. It is translated as CASSSSAPGQGLYGYTF.

The chain couples TRBV5-4 to TRBJ2-5; tentatively, D is TRBD2 (5 bases). Germline CDR1 and CDR2: SGHNT and YYREEE (reference sequence). The CDR3 loop spans 13 amino acids. V was shortened by 5 bases and J by 2 bases, with 10 bases between the two germline ends. CDR3 sequence (DNA): TGTGCCAGCAGTACAGCGGCACAAGAGACCCAGTACTTC. Protein: CASSTAAQETQYF.

This clone was seen only once. The rearrangement joins TRBV10-3 to TRBJ2-3; the D gene is possibly TRBD2 (5 bases). Germline V lookup: CDR1 ENHRY, CDR2 SYGVKD. The CDR3 loop spans 13 amino acids. V was clipped by 6 bases and J by 7 bases, with 14 bases between them. The CDR3 DNA reads as TGTGCCATCAGAGACTACGGACTGAATACGCAGTATTTT. Translation: CAIRDYGLNTQYF.

The chain joins TRBV2 to TRBJ1-1, with D tentatively TRBD1 (6 bases). This CDR3 spans 14 amino acids. V was clipped by 7 bases and J by 4 bases, with 16 bases between them. Germline assignment: CDR1 SNHLY and CDR2 FYNNEI. The CDR3 DNA sequence: TGTGCCAGCACCGGATTCGGGGGGGCCACTGAAGCTTTCTTT. Translating it yields CASTGFGGATEAFF.

The rearrangement joins TRBV15 to TRBJ2-2; D perhaps matches TRBD2 (6 bases). The CDR3 runs 15 residues. Germline V CDR1 and CDR2: LNHNV, YYDKDF (reference sequence). Trimming removed 6 bases from V and 5 bases from J, with 16 bases in between. The CDR3: CATSWGVSGTGELFF. CDR3 sequence (DNA): TGTGCCACCAGTTGGGGGGTATCGGGGACCGGGGAGCTGTTTTTT.

This rearrangement joins TRBV19 to TRBJ2-5, with a tentative D call TRBD1 (7 bases). The CDR3 contains 13 residues. V was clipped by 9 bases and J by 2 bases, with 13 bases between them. Germline V gives CDR1 LNHDA, CDR2 SQIVND (reference sequence). CDR3 loop: CASRGAAQETQYF. In DNA, the CDR3 is TGTGCCAGCAGGGGGGCAGCTCAAGAGACCCAGTACTTC.

This clone has only a few counts. V usage is TRBV27 and J usage is TRBJ2-7, with unresolved D. The CDR3 loop spans 13 amino acids. Germline loops: CDR1 MNHEY, CDR2 SMNVEV (reference sequence). The germline V and J ends were trimmed by 5 bases and 6 bases, with 14 bases remaining between them. The chain's CDR3 is CASSPAAIREQYF. In DNA form, the CDR3 reads TGTGCCAGCAGTCCGGCGGCGATCCGCGAGCAGTACTTC.

The chain's CDR3 is CAWGLTGGGNSPLHF. CDR3 nucleotide sequence: TGTGCCTGGGGATTGACAGGGGGTGGTAATTCACCCCTCCACTTT. The chain couples TRBV30 to TRBJ1-6, with TRBD1 matching 9 bases. The CDR3 covers 15 residues. Germline loops: CDR1 GTSNPN, CDR2 SVGIG (reference sequence). The trim removed 5 bases at V and 6 bases at J, leaving 8 bases unmatched.

The J gene is TRBJ2-1, the V gene TRBV27; possible D gene TRBD2, 5 bases. The CDR3 sequence is 14 residues long. Germline V CDR1 and CDR2: MNHEY, SMNVEV (reference sequence). V lost 3 bases and J lost 3, with 9 bases in between. The CDR3 sequence is CASSFSGYYNEQFF. CDR3 nucleotide sequence: TGTGCCAGCAGTTTCAGCGGTTACTACAATGAGCAGTTCTTC.

The CDR3 is CASSHSERPHYEQYF. The DNA for the CDR3 is TGTGCCAGCAGCCATAGTGAGCGACCCCACTACGAGCAGTACTTC. The chain uses TRBV11-3 and TRBJ2-5, with unresolved D. The better agreement between TRBJ2-7 and the DNA end casts doubt on the J call. The CDR3 runs to 15 residues. Germline CDR1 and CDR2: SGHNT and YENEEA.

The chain links TRBV6-1 to TRBJ1-1; D unclear. The CDR3 sequence is 10 residues long. CDR1 MNHNS and CDR2 SASEGT come from the germline V gene. The germline V and J ends were trimmed by 8 bases and 5 bases, with 6 bases remaining between them. The CDR3 DNA reads as TGTGCCAGCGAGGCAACTGAAGCTTTCTTT. Translated: CASEATEAFF.

A few counts support this clone. This chain links TRBV27 with TRBJ2-7; 7 nucleotides line up with TRBD1. CDR1 is MNHEY, CDR2 SMNVEV, per germline (reference sequence). This CDR3 contains 13 residues. V lost 1 base, J lost 3 bases, and 0 bases stayed unmatched. CDR3 coding DNA: TGTGCCAGCAGTTTATACAGGGGCTACGAGCAGTACTTC. The encoded protein is CASSLYRGYEQYF.

The chain is built from TRBV6-5 and TRBJ1-1, with D perhaps matching TRBD1 (6 bases). V lost 2 bases to trimming and J lost 5 bases, with 9 bases between them. Germline CDR1 MNHEY, CDR2 SVGAGI. The CDR3 spans 13 residues. The chain's CDR3 is CASSYDQGTEAFF. CDR3 sequence (DNA): TGTGCCAGCAGTTACGATCAGGGGACTGAAGCTTTCTTT.

This chain uses TRBV19 with TRBJ2-1, with D possibly TRBD1 on 6 matching bases. V was clipped by 7 bases and J by 1 base, with 29 bases between them. The CDR3 length is 20 residues. Germline assignment: CDR1 LNHDA and CDR2 SQIVND (reference sequence). Written as DNA, the CDR3 is TGTGCCAGTACCCCCGTGGGCCAGGGGCGACTTTTAGGGTCCTACAATGAGCAGTTCTTC. It is translated as CASTPVGQGRLLGSYNEQFF.

This rearrangement joins TRBV27 to TRBJ2-7; D possibly corresponds to TRBD2 (5 bases). The CDR3 is 14 residues long. Trimming took 3 bases from V and 3 from J, leaving 12 bases between them. Germline V CDR1 and CDR2: MNHEY, SMNVEV (reference sequence). The CDR3, as DNA: TGTGCCAGCAGTTTCATTTACGGGGACTACGAGCAGTACTTC. This gives the protein CASSFIYGDYEQYF.

This chain connects TRBV15 to TRBJ1-4; 10 nucleotides line up with TRBD1. V shed 4 bases and J 4 bases; nucleotides not matched to a gene: 15. Germline V gene data show CDR1 as LNHNV and CDR2 as YYDKDF (reference sequence). The CDR3 consists of 19 residues. The CDR3: CATSTKRGQGQEINEKLFF. DNA for the CDR3: TGTGCCACCAGCACTAAAAGGGGACAGGGGCAAGAAATTAATGAAAAACTGTTTTTT.

The rearrangement joins TRBV11-2 to TRBJ2-3; the match to TRBD2 covers 7 bases. J gave up 0 bases and V 5 bases, and 5 bases lay outside the gene matches. The CDR3 sequence is 15 residues long. CDR1 is SGHAT and CDR2 is FQNNGV in the germline V gene. The CDR3 protein is CASSPGLYSTDTQYF. The CDR3 nucleotides are TGTGCCAGCAGCCCGGGACTATATAGCACAGATACGCAGTATTTT.

The CDR3 DNA is TGTGCCAGCAGCTTGGGGACAGGGGGCTCGGCTGAAGCTTTCTTT. Translating it yields CASSLGTGGSAEAFF. This chain connects TRBV5-6 to TRBJ1-1, with 11 positions matching TRBD1. The CDR3 is made up of 15 amino acids. Germline assignment: CDR1 SGHDT and CDR2 YYEEEE. V dropped 0 bases and J dropped 6; count of bases not matched to a gene: 4. Complete variable domain (other parts from reference TRBV5-6 and TRBJ1-1): DAGVTQSPTHLIKTRGQQVTLRCSPKSGHDTVSWYQQALGQGPQFIFQYYEEEERQRGNFPDRFSGHQFPNYSSELNVNALLLGDSALYLCASSLGTGGSAEAFFGQGTRLTVV.

Comments on this clone: A junction end diverges from the germline sequence, so it may reflect a read error. The rearrangement uses TRBV7-9 and TRBJ2-7, with unresolved D. The CDR3 is 14 residues long. Germline-derived CDR1 and CDR2 are SEHNR and FQNEAQ (reference sequence). Here the CDR3 reads CSSSLVLHSGEQYF. The CDR3 DNA follows: TGTTCCAGCAGCCTAGTCTTGCACTCGGGCGAGCAGTACTTC. Variable domain in full (rest from reference TRBV7-9 and TRBJ2-7): DTGVSQNPRHKITKRGQNVTFRCDPISEHNRLYWYRQTLGQGPEFLTYFQNEAQLEKSRLLSDRFSAERPKGSFSTLEIQRTEQGDSAMYLCSSSLVLHSGEQYFGPGTRLTVT.

The V call is TRBV27, the J call TRBJ2-1, with 13 bases matching TRBD2. The trim removed 1 base at V and 5 bases at J, leaving 8 bases unmatched. Germline lookup yields CDR1 MNHEY and CDR2 SMNVEV (reference sequence). The CDR3 is 18 amino acids. The CDR3 DNA is TGTGCCAGCAGTTTATTCCGGACTAGCGGGAGCAGAAACAATGAGCAGTTCTTC. Translated, it gives CASSLFRTSGSRNNEQFF.

The CDR3: CASRASGLVGELFF. Written as DNA, the CDR3 is TGTGCCAGCAGGGCTAGCGGGTTGGTTGGGGAGCTGTTTTTT. This rearrangement joins TRBV6-1 to TRBJ2-2, with TRBD2 identical over 8 bases. The CDR3 is made up of 14 amino acids. The germline V gene encodes CDR1 MNHNS and CDR2 SASEGT. V trimming: 6 bases; J trimming: 8 bases; junction bases outside the gene matches: 8.

The chain uses TRBV6-1 and TRBJ2-3; perhaps TRBD2 as D (8 bases). CDR1 is MNHNS, CDR2 SASEGT, per germline. Between the trimmed V and J ends, which lost 7 bases and 4 bases, there was a span of 18 bases. The CDR3 runs to 15 residues. The CDR3 loop is CASNPGLGTADTQYF. The CDR3 coding sequence is TGTGCCAGCAACCCGGGACTAGGGACAGCAGATACGCAGTATTTT.

This clone was counted once. The gene calls are TRBV5-6 and TRBJ1-5; D unresolved. Trimming cost V 0 bases and J 0 bases, with 7 bases left between them. The CDR3 loop spans 15 amino acids. Germline values: CDR1 SGHDT, CDR2 YYEEEE. The CDR3 reads CASSLGRLSNQPQHF. The DNA for the CDR3 is TGTGCCAGCAGCTTGGGCCGACTTAGCAATCAGCCCCAGCATTTT.